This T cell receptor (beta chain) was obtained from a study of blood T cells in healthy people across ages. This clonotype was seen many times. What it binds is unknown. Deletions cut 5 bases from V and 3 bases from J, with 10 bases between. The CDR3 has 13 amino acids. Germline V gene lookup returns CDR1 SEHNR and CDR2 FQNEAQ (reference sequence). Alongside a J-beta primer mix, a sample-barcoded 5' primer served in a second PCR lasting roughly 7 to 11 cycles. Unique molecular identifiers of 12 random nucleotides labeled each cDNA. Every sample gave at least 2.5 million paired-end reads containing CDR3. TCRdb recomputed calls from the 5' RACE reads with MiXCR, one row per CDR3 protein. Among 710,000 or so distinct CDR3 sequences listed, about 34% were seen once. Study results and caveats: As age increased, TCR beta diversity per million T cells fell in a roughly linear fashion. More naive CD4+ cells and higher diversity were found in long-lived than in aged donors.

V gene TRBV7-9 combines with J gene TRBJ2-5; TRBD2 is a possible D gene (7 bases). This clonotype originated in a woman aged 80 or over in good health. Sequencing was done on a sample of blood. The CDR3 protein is CASSRGAEETQYF. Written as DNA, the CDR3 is TGTGCCAGCAGCCGGGGGGCTGAAGAGACCCAGTACTTC.